A selection of T cell receptor beta chains follows, all from one sample in a study of cytomegalovirus exposure and HLA in healthy donors. Assay: immunoSEQ multiplex PCR; the TCRdb copy retains only in-frame clones and omits some. The profile shows 150,000 to 200,000 clones, 79% of them singletons. Material for sequencing was PBMCs. Receptors were obtained from a woman in her 50s in good health and CMV-seronegative. Both conserved end residues are part of each CDR3. Fields, in order: J gene, V gene, CDR3 protein.

j_gene: TRBJ2-7
v_gene: TRBV18
CDR3aa: CASSPSATGAPYEQYF

j_gene: TRBJ1-5
v_gene: TRBV4-2
CDR3aa: CASSQGNRESNQPQHF

j_gene: TRBJ1-2
v_gene: TRBV5-4
CDR3aa: CASSSEIQAIYGYTF

j_gene: TRBJ2-3
v_gene: TRBV7-9
CDR3aa: CSSSLRRMTGGRSDTQYF

j_gene: TRBJ2-3
v_gene: TRBV9
CDR3aa: CASTSAAGGPTDTQYF

j_gene: TRBJ2-1
v_gene: TRBV7-6
CDR3aa: CASSPGAGATDNEQFF

j_gene: TRBJ1-1
v_gene: TRBV7-3
CDR3aa: CASSGSTGVGTEAFF

j_gene: TRBJ2-7
v_gene: TRBV7-9
CDR3aa: CASSPGGGGSSYEQYF

j_gene: TRBJ2-1
v_gene: TRBV4-3
CDR3aa: CASSQDASRRYNEQFF

j_gene: TRBJ1-5
v_gene: TRBV19
CDR3aa: CASSTDRTSNQPQHF

j_gene: TRBJ1-1
v_gene: TRBV15
CDR3aa: CATSRRGGGEYVGTEAFF

j_gene: TRBJ1-3
v_gene: TRBV5-1
CDR3aa: CASSLGVQGASSGNTIYF

j_gene: TRBJ2-7
v_gene: TRBV28
CDR3aa: CASRSTGTGSHEQYF

j_gene: TRBJ1-1
v_gene: TRBV5-4
CDR3aa: CASSLGHANTEAFF

j_gene: TRBJ2-5
v_gene: TRBV7-9
CDR3aa: CSSSFLTGTPQETQYF

j_gene: TRBJ2-1
v_gene: TRBV6-1
CDR3aa: CASSALVGSYNEQFF

j_gene: TRBJ2-7
v_gene: TRBV11-2
CDR3aa: CASSLEGGSPYEQYF

j_gene: TRBJ2-5
v_gene: TRBV6-5
CDR3aa: CASSYSTGRKETQYF

j_gene: TRBJ2-1
v_gene: TRBV18
CDR3aa: CASSPQGTGGYNEQFF

j_gene: TRBJ1-1
v_gene: TRBV29-1
CDR3aa: CSVAIRGASPEAFF

j_gene: TRBJ1-2
v_gene: TRBV19
CDR3aa: CASKVTGTNYGYTF

j_gene: TRBJ2-7
v_gene: TRBV10-3
CDR3aa: CAISESLGGTDYEQYF

j_gene: TRBJ2-2
v_gene: TRBV5-4
CDR3aa: CASSVRDRSPGELFF

j_gene: TRBJ1-1
v_gene: TRBV11-1
CDR3aa: CASSPYRQILNTEAFF

j_gene: TRBJ2-1
v_gene: TRBV18
CDR3aa: CASSPGLAGDEQFF

j_gene: TRBJ1-1
v_gene: TRBV28
CDR3aa: CATSEGYTEAFF

j_gene: TRBJ2-5
v_gene: TRBV5-1
CDR3aa: CASSLEGLGEQYF

j_gene: TRBJ2-7
v_gene: TRBV7-9
CDR3aa: CASSATSGLMVYEQYF

j_gene: TRBJ1-5
v_gene: TRBV5-8
CDR3aa: CASSGRTGGGQPQHF

j_gene: TRBJ2-1
v_gene: TRBV7-8
CDR3aa: CASSLGRLVGISGGEQFF

j_gene: TRBJ1-5
v_gene: TRBV4-2
CDR3aa: CASSSEGAGNQPQHF

j_gene: TRBJ2-3
v_gene: TRBV5-1
CDR3aa: CASSLYGADTQYF

j_gene: TRBJ1-5
v_gene: TRBV19
CDR3aa: CASSIVGTTGGQPQHF

j_gene: TRBJ1-2
v_gene: TRBV5-6
CDR3aa: CASSSHPEGSYGYTF

j_gene: TRBJ2-1
v_gene: TRBV7-9
CDR3aa: CASSPRTSGYDNEQFF

j_gene: TRBJ2-2
v_gene: TRBV5-4
CDR3aa: CASSGTGLGNTGELFF

j_gene: TRBJ2-1
v_gene: TRBV6-4
CDR3aa: CASSDGTSGINEQFF

j_gene: TRBJ1-5
v_gene: TRBV2
CDR3aa: CASASDSNQPQHF

j_gene: TRBJ1-1
v_gene: TRBV7-9
CDR3aa: CASRDNPNTEAFF

j_gene: TRBJ1-1
v_gene: TRBV9
CDR3aa: CASSVGTGVEAFF

j_gene: TRBJ2-1
v_gene: TRBV7-9
CDR3aa: CASSLDLGAREGRNEQFF

j_gene: TRBJ1-2
v_gene: TRBV28
CDR3aa: CASSLPGQSYGYTF

j_gene: .
v_gene: TRBV28
CDR3aa: CASRDRYYEQYF

j_gene: TRBJ2-4
v_gene: TRBV6-6
CDR3aa: CASTIRDTNIQYF

j_gene: TRBJ2-2
v_gene: TRBV9
CDR3aa: CASSVIGGYTGELFF

j_gene: TRBJ1-4
v_gene: TRBV9
CDR3aa: CASSVAPRGNEKLFF

j_gene: TRBJ2-7
v_gene: TRBV7-2
CDR3aa: CASSSTGAHEQYF

j_gene: .
v_gene: TRBV11-2
CDR3aa: CASSRGRAYEQYF